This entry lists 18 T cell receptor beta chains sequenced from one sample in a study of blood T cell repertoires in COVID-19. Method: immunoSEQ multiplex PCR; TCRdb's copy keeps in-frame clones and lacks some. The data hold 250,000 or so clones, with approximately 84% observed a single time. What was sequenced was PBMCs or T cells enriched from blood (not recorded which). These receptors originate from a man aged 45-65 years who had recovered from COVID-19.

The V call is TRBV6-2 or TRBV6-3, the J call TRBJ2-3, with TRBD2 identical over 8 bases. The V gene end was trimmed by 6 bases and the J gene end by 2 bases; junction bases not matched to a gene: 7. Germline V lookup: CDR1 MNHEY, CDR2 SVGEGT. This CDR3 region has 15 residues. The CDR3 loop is CASSAGLEFTDTQYF. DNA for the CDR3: TGTGCCAGCAGCGCGGGACTAGAGTTCACAGATACGCAGTATTTT.

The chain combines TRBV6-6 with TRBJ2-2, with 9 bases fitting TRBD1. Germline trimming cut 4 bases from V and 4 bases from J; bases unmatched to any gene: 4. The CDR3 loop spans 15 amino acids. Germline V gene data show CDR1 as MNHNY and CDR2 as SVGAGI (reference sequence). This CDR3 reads CASSSRQGGTGELFF. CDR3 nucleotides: TGTGCCAGCAGTTCTCGACAGGGGGGCACCGGGGAGCTGTTTTTT.

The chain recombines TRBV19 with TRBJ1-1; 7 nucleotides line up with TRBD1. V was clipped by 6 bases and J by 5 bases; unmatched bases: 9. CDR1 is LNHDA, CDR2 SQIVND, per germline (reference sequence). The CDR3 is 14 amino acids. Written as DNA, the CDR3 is TGTGCCAGTAGCTCAAACAGGGGTGGAACTGAAGCTTTCTTT. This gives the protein CASSSNRGGTEAFF. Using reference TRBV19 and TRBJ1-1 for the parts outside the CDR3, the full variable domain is DGGITQSPKYLFRKEGQNVTLSCEQNLNHDAMYWYRQDPGQGLRLIYYSQIVNDFQKGDIAEGYSVSREKKESFPLTVTSAQKNPTAFYLCASSSNRGGTEAFFGQGTRLTVV.

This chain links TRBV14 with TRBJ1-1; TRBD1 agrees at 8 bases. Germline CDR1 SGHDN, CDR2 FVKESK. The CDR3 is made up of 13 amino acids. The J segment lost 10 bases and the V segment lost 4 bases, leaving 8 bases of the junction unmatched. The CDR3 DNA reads TGTGCCAGCAGCCTAGGACAGGGTCTTGGAGCTTTCTTT. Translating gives CASSLGQGLGAFF.

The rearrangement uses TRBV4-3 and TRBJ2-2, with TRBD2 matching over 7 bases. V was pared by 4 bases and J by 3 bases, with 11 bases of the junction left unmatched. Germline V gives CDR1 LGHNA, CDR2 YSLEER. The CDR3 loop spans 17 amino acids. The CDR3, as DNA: TGCGCCAGCAGCCCCCGTCCAGCGGGAAGCGACACCGGGGAGCTGTTTTTT. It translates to CASSPRPAGSDTGELFF.

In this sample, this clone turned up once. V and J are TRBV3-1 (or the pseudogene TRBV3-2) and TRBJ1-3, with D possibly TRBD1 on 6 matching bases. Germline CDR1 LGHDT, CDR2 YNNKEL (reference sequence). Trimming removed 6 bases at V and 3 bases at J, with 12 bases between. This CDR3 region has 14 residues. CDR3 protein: CASSQQGGGNTIYF. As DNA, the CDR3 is TGTGCCAGCAGTCAACAGGGAGGTGGAAACACCATATATTTT.

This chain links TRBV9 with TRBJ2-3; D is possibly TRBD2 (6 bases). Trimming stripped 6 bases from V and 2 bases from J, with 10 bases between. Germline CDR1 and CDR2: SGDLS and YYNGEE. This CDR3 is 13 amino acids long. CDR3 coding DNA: TGTGCCAGCACCCGGGGGTCCACAGATACGCAGTATTTT. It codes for CASTRGSTDTQYF.

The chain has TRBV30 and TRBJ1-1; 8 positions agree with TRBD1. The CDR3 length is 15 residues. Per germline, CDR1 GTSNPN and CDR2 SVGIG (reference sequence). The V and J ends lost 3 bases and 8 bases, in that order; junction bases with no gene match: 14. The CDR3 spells CAWRGLGQAAGEAFF. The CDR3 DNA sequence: TGTGCCTGGAGGGGACTGGGACAGGCCGCAGGGGAAGCTTTCTTT.

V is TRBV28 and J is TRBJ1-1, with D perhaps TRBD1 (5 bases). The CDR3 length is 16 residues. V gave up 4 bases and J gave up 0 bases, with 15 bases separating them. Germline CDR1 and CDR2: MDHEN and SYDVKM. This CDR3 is CASSSGDVYMNTEAFF. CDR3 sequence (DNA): TGTGCCAGCAGTTCGGGGGACGTATATATGAACACTGAAGCTTTCTTT.

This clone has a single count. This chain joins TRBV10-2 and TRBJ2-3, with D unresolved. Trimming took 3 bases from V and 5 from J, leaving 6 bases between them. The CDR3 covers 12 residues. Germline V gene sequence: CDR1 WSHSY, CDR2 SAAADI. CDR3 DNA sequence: TGCGCCAGCAGTGAAGCGAGAGATACGCAGTATTTT. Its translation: CASSEARDTQYF.

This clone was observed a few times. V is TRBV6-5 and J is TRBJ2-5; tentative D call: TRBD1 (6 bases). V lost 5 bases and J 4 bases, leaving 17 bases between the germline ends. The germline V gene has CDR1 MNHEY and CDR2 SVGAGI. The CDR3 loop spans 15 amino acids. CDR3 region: CASSPSWGPLETQYF. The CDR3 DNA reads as TGTGCCAGCAGTCCCAGTTGGGGGCCCTTAGAGACCCAGTACTTC.

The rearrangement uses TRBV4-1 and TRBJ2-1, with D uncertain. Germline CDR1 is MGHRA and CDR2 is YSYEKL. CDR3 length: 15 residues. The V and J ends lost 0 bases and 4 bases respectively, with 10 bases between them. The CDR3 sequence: CASSQDPSEYNEQFF. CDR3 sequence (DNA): TGCGCCAGCAGCCAAGATCCGTCGGAGTACAATGAGCAGTTCTTC.

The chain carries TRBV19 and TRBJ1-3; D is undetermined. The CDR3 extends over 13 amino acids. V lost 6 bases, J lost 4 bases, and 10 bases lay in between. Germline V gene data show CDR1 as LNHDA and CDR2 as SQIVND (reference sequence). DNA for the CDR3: TGTGCCAGTAGCAATCCGGGGGGAAACACCATATATTTT. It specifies CASSNPGGNTIYF.

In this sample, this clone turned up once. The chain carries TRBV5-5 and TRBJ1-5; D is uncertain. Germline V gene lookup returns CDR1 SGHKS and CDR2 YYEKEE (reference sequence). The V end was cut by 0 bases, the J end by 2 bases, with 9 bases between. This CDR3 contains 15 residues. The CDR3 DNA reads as TGTGCCAGCAGCTTGGCGGGGAAAGGCAATCAGCCCCAGCATTTT. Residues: CASSLAGKGNQPQHF.

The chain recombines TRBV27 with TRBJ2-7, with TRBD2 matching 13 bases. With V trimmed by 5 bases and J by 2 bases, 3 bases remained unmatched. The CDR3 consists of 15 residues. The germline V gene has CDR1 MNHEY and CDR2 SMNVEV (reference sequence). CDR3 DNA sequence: TGTGCCAGCAGTCCACTAGCGGGAGGGACCTACGAGCAGTACTTC. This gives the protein CASSPLAGGTYEQYF.

This chain's CDR3 is CATTAGVGGELFF. CDR3 nucleotides: TGTGCCACCACAGCAGGGGTCGGCGGGGAGCTGTTTTTT. The J gene is TRBJ2-2, the V gene TRBV28; weak D call: TRBD1 (6 bases). V lost 10 bases, J lost 7 bases, and 16 bases lay in between. This CDR3 is 13 amino acids long. Germline V lookup: CDR1 MDHEN, CDR2 SYDVKM. Combining the CDR3 with reference TRBV28 and TRBJ2-2 gives the whole variable domain DVKVTQSSRYLVKRTGEKVFLECVQDMDHENMFWYRQDPGLGLRLIYFSYDVKMKEKGDIPEGYSVSREKKERFSLILESASTNQTSMYLCATTAGVGGELFFGEGSRLTVL.

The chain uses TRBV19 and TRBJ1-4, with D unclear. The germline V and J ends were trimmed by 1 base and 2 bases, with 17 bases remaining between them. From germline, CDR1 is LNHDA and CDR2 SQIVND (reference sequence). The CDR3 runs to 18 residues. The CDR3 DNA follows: TGTGCCAGTAGTATAGTCAGATTCGGAGGTCTTACTAATGAAAAACTGTTTTTT. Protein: CASSIVRFGGLTNEKLFF. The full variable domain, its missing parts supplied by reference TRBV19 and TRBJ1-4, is DGGITQSPKYLFRKEGQNVTLSCEQNLNHDAMYWYRQDPGQGLRLIYYSQIVNDFQKGDIAEGYSVSREKKESFPLTVTSAQKNPTAFYLCASSIVRFGGLTNEKLFFGSGTQLSVL.

CDR3 sequence: CASSLGQAGETQYF. CDR3 nucleotide sequence: TGCGCCAGCAGCTTGGGGCAGGCTGGGGAGACCCAGTACTTC. The V gene is TRBV5-1, the J gene TRBJ2-5; D ambiguous. Between the trimmed V and J ends, which lost 0 bases and 5 bases, there was a span of 11 bases. CDR3 size: 14 residues. CDR1 is SGHRS, CDR2 YFSETQ, per germline.